The entry that follows covers one T cell receptor beta chain sequence. The germline CDR1 and CDR2 sequences are SNHLY and FYNNEI. J lost 3 bases, V lost 8 bases, and 4 bases had no gene match. The CDR3 consists of 13 residues. These data belong to a study of T cell changes during pregnancy in multiple sclerosis. Sequencing used immunoSEQ multiplex PCR; TCRdb keeps in-frame clones, though not all of them. This sample yields approximately 80,000 clones, of which 85% to 95% are seen a single time; roughly 0.9% belongs to the top ten. The material was peripheral blood, obtained in the second trimester of pregnancy. The sequence came from a female donor in good health, enrolled as a control in a pregnancy study. J is TRBJ2-7 and V is TRBV2; 10 bases are shared with TRBD1. The CDR3 coding sequence is TGTGCCAGCGGCGGACAGGGGGGCTACGAGCAGTACTTC. It specifies CASGGQGGYEQYF.